One and the same sample provided the 5 T cell receptor beta chains below, sequenced in a study of blood T cells in healthy people across ages. The second PCR ran roughly 6 to 11 cycles with a sample-barcoded 5' primer and J-beta primers. One entry per CDR3 protein results from TCRdb running MiXCR on the 5' RACE reads. This sample has about 570,000 distinct CDR3 sequences, with approximately 27% found just once. Input material: blood. The source of these receptors is a woman in her 70s in good health.

With respect to this clonotype: Likely a read error: the CDR3 ends without its conserved phenylalanine or tryptophan. The CDR3 nucleotides read TGTGCCAGCAGTTCTACCTACAGGGGAAGGACAGATACGCAGTATTCC. This codes for CASSSTYRGRTDTQYS. The V call is TRBV12-3 or TRBV12-4, the J call TRBJ2-3, with 7 bases matching TRBD1. The CDR3 has 16 residues. Losses at the gene ends were 4 bases for V and 3 bases for J; bases not matched to a gene: 10.

This chain connects TRBV29-1 to TRBJ2-1, with no clear D. The CDR3 has 13 amino acids. Trimming removed 4 bases from V and 6 bases from J, with 13 bases in between. Germline V gene data show CDR1 as SQVTM and CDR2 as ANQGSEA. CDR3 sequence reads: CSVGFRVVNEQFF. The CDR3 nucleotides are TGCAGCGTTGGGTTTAGGGTGGTCAATGAGCAGTTCTTC.

V is TRBV25-1 and J is TRBJ2-5; D unclear. CDR3 length equals 14 residues. V was clipped by 3 bases and J by 0 bases, with 8 bases between them. Germline V gene sequence: CDR1 MGHDK, CDR2 SYGVNS. The CDR3 here is CASSDSAYQETQYF. CDR3 DNA: TGTGCCAGCAGTGATTCAGCGTACCAAGAGACCCAGTACTTC. Using reference TRBV25-1 and TRBJ2-5 for the parts outside the CDR3, the full variable domain is EADIYQTPRYLVIGTGKKITLECSQTMGHDKMYWYQQDPGMELHLIHYSYGVNSTEKGDLSSESTVSRIRTEHFPLTLESARPSHTSQYLCASSDSAYQETQYFGPGTRLLVL.

The chain combines TRBV4-3 with TRBJ2-7; 8 bases match TRBD2. The germline V gene has CDR1 LGHNA and CDR2 YSLEER. Trimming cost V 0 bases and J 7 bases; bases outside gene matches: 8. CDR3 length: 15 amino acids. The DNA for the CDR3 is TGCGCCAGCAGCCAAGATGTTGGACTAGCAAGGGAGCAGTACTTC. The encoded protein is CASSQDVGLAREQYF.

This clonotype was counted only a few times. The chain joins TRBV11-3 to TRBJ1-4; TRBD1 might be the D (6 bases). This CDR3 has 14 residues. V lost 5 bases and J 3 bases, leaving 10 bases between the germline ends. Germline V lookup: CDR1 SGHNT, CDR2 YENEEA. The CDR3 nucleotides read TGTGCCAGCAGCCCAGGGGCCTCTAATGAAAAACTGTTTTTT. Its protein product is CASSPGASNEKLFF.